The T cell receptor beta chain described here comes from a study of cytomegalovirus exposure and HLA in healthy donors. The PCR employed 60 Vbeta primers together with 13 Jbeta primers. Sequencing used immunoSEQ multiplex PCR; TCRdb keeps in-frame clones, though not all of them. The sample yields about 160,000 clones, roughly 77% seen once. The CDR3 runs to 13 residues. The germline CDR1 and CDR2 sequences are LNHDA and SQIVND (reference sequence). Trimming took 1 base from V and 8 from J, leaving 8 bases between them. The sample was PBMCs. V usage is TRBV19 and J usage is TRBJ2-2, with D maybe TRBD1 (5 bases). The TCR sequence derives from a man aged 30-40 years in good health and CMV-seropositive. CDR3 sequence reads: CASSIVGAGELFF. DNA for the CDR3: TGTGCCAGTAGTATAGTTGGGGCAGGGGAGCTGTTTTTT.